Listed below are T cell receptor beta chains from one sample, sequenced in a study of CD8+ T cells in alopecia areata. TCRdb keeps only in-frame clones here, not all; method: immunoSEQ multiplex PCR. Here the sample spans under 200,000 clones, about 60% being singletons. Material: CD4+ T cells sorted from blood, obtained at week 24, from a patient treated with tofacitinib. The receptors stem from a human donor with alopecia areata. Both conserved end residues are part of each CDR3. The D gene is left open where the match is weak. The size of a clone is reported for some rows only, either as once, few or many, or as a class for expanded clones.

J gene	D gene	clone size	V gene	CDR3 DNA	CDR3 protein
TRBJ1-2	NA	NA	TRBV29-1	TGCAGCGTTGTTTCCCGGTCTTCTAACTATGGCTACACCTTC	CSVVSRSSNYGYTF
TRBJ1-2	TRBD1	NA	TRBV19	TGTGTCGGGTGGACAGGGTCTGGCTACACCTTC	CVGWTGSGYTF
TRBJ2-5	NA	NA	TRBV29-1	TGCAGCCTGGACGCGGGTGGGGAGACCCAGTACTTC	CSLDAGGETQYF
TRBJ2-1	NA	NA	TRBV7-3	TGTGCCAGCAGCTCGGCCCGGGTGGGCAATGAGCAGTTCTTC	CASSSARVGNEQFF
TRBJ1-2	NA	NA	TRBV11-2	TGTGCCAGCAGCTCCCTGGCTGGCTACACCTTC	CASSSLAGYTF
TRBJ1-2	TRBD1	NA	TRBV11-2	TGTGCCAGCAGCCCCTCCGGACAGGGGAACTATGGCTACACCTTC	CASSPSGQGNYGYTF
TRBJ2-1	TRBD2	NA	TRBV30	TGTGCCTACTCACCGGGACTAGCGTTTAATGAGCAGTTCTTC	CAYSPGLAFNEQFF
TRBJ2-7	NA	few	TRBV29-1	TGCAGCGTTGAAGATCCTGGGAACGAGCAGTACTTC	CSVEDPGNEQYF
TRBJ1-1	NA	NA	TRBV11-2	TGTGCCAGCAGCCCCAGAGGACAGCTGGCTGAAGCTTTCTTT	CASSPRGQLAEAFF
TRBJ1-4	NA	NA	TRBV11-2	TGTGCCAGCAGCTTTTGGGGAAATGAAAAACTGTTTTTT	CASSFWGNEKLFF
TRBJ2-3	TRBD2	NA	TRBV29-1	TGCAGCGCGGCGGGGGTTGGGGGTACGCAGTATTTT	CSAAGVGGTQYF
TRBJ1-2	NA	NA	TRBV2	TGTGCCAGCAGTGAAGGTGCAGAGCCCTATGGCTACACCTTC	CASSEGAEPYGYTF
TRBJ2-1	TRBD1	NA	TRBV7-8	TGTGCCAGCAGCCTAAGACAGGGGGCGTCCTTGTACAATGAGCAGTTCTTC	CASSLRQGASLYNEQFF
TRBJ1-6	TRBD1	few	TRBV30	TGTGCCGGGACAGGGGGCCAGTCTTACTCACCCCTCCACTTT	CAGTGGQSYSPLHF
TRBJ1-2	NA	NA	TRBV9	TGTGCCAGCAGCGTAAACCCGGGCCAAGACTATGGCTACACCTTC	CASSVNPGQDYGYTF
TRBJ1-2	TRBD1	NA	TRBV30	TGTGCCTGGAGTGACCCAGGGACAGGGGGCGGCTACACCTTC	CAWSDPGTGGGYTF
TRBJ1-6	NA	NA	TRBV10-3	TGTGCCAACGCACAGGGTGGGGATTCACCCCTCCACTTT	CANAQGGDSPLHF
TRBJ2-7	TRBD2	NA	TRBV25-1	TGTGCCAGCAGCCCGAGTCGTGGGACTAGCGACGAGCAGTACTTC	CASSPSRGTSDEQYF
TRBJ1-5	NA	NA	TRBV30	TGTGCCTGGAGTGTGGCGGGGAGCAATCAGCCCCAGCATTTT	CAWSVAGSNQPQHF
TRBJ2-2	NA	NA	TRBV4-1	TGCGCCAGCAGCCAAGCAACCGGGACCGACGCGAACACCGGGGAGCTGTTTTTT	CASSQATGTDANTGELFF
TRBJ2-7	NA	NA	TRBV7-9	TGTGCCAGCAGCTTAGAGGGGGGCATCTACGAGCAGTACTTC	CASSLEGGIYEQYF
TRBJ1-2	NA	NA	TRBV2	TGTGCCAGCAGTGCGATAGGCACGGGTTATGGCTACACCTTC	CASSAIGTGYGYTF
TRBJ1-2	NA	NA	TRBV2	TGTGCCAGCAGTCAAGACAGCAACTATGGCTACACCTTC	CASSQDSNYGYTF